A selection of T cell receptor beta chains follows, all from one sample in a study of lymphopenia after photon versus proton radiotherapy. Only in-frame clones appear in the TCRdb table, and some are missing; sequencing was by immunoSEQ multiplex PCR. The sample includes around 20,000 clones, 85% seen only once; the top ten take over 15%. The material was peripheral blood, obtained from a patient treated with photon-based radiotherapy. The receptor set was obtained from a man aged 55-75 years with pancreatic cancer. Each CDR3 is given with its conserved first and last residue. Each record gives: CDR3 protein, CDR3 DNA, V gene, J gene, D gene, clone size. D genes are given only for firm matches. Only some rows state a clone size, as once, few, many or a class for expanded clones.

CDR3 protein: CASSFGTRNQPQHF; CDR3 DNA: TGTGCCAGCAGTTTCGGGACTCGAAATCAGCCCCAGCATTTT; V gene: TRBV28; J gene: TRBJ1-5; D gene: -; clone size: -
CDR3 protein: CASSFLTGGYEQYF; CDR3 DNA: TGTGCCAGCAGCTTTTTGACAGGGGGTTACGAGCAGTACTTC; V gene: TRBV5-6; J gene: TRBJ2-7; D gene: TRBD1; clone size: -
CDR3 protein: CASSFVGQGETQYF; CDR3 DNA: TGTGCCAGTAGTTTTGTGGGTCAGGGAGAGACCCAGTACTTC; V gene: TRBV19; J gene: TRBJ2-5; D gene: -; clone size: -
CDR3 protein: CASSALSESSGANVLTF; CDR3 DNA: TGCGCCAGCAGCGCTCTGTCGGAGAGCTCTGGGGCCAACGTCCTGACTTTC; V gene: TRBV5-1; J gene: TRBJ2-6; D gene: -; clone size: -
CDR3 protein: CAIILTGPYEQYF; CDR3 DNA: TGTGCCATCATTTTGACAGGGCCCTACGAGCAGTACTTC; V gene: TRBV10-3; J gene: TRBJ2-7; D gene: TRBD1; clone size: -
CDR3 protein: CASTPRGWVGYTF; CDR3 DNA: TGTGCCAGCACCCCTAGGGGGTGGGTTGGCTACACCTTC; V gene: TRBV9; J gene: TRBJ1-2; D gene: -; clone size: -
CDR3 protein: CAISPGDLSGNTIYF; CDR3 DNA: TGTGCCATCAGTCCAGGGGATTTGTCGGGAAACACCATATATTTT; V gene: TRBV10-3; J gene: TRBJ1-3; D gene: -; clone size: -
CDR3 protein: CSVERGGAYEQFF; CDR3 DNA: TGCAGCGTTGAGCGCGGGGGGGCTTATGAGCAGTTCTTC; V gene: TRBV29-1; J gene: TRBJ2-1; D gene: TRBD2; clone size: -
CDR3 protein: CASSQPDRGNQPQHF; CDR3 DNA: TGCGCCAGCAGCCAGCCGGACAGAGGCAATCAGCCCCAGCATTTT; V gene: TRBV4-1; J gene: TRBJ1-5; D gene: -; clone size: -
CDR3 protein: CASSSDASYEQYF; CDR3 DNA: TGTGCCAGCAGCTCGGACGCCTCCTACGAGCAGTACTTC; V gene: TRBV7-5; J gene: TRBJ2-7; D gene: -; clone size: -
CDR3 protein: CASSTGAQPQHF; CDR3 DNA: TGTGCCAGCTCTACGGGGGCACAGCCCCAGCATTTT; V gene: TRBV27; J gene: TRBJ1-5; D gene: -; clone size: -
CDR3 protein: CASRTGTYTGELFF; CDR3 DNA: TGTGCCAGTAGAACCGGGACCTACACCGGGGAGCTGTTTTTT; V gene: TRBV19; J gene: TRBJ2-2; D gene: -; clone size: -
CDR3 protein: CASSIRSWNSSYEQYF; CDR3 DNA: TGTGCCAGTAGTATTAGGTCGTGGAACAGCTCCTACGAGCAGTACTTC; V gene: TRBV19; J gene: TRBJ2-7; D gene: -; clone size: once
CDR3 protein: CASSPGQYNNEQFF; CDR3 DNA: TGTGCCAGCAGTCCGGGACAGTACAACAATGAGCAGTTCTTC; V gene: TRBV6-6; J gene: TRBJ2-1; D gene: TRBD1; clone size: -
CDR3 protein: CASSLAASSTDTQYF; CDR3 DNA: TGCGCCAGCAGCTTGGCGGCATCTAGCACAGATACGCAGTATTTT; V gene: TRBV5-1; J gene: TRBJ2-3; D gene: -; clone size: -
CDR3 protein: CSVEPTANTEAFF; CDR3 DNA: TGCAGCGTTGAACCGACGGCGAACACTGAAGCTTTCTTT; V gene: TRBV29-1; J gene: TRBJ1-1; D gene: -; clone size: -
CDR3 protein: CASIRSGSEGKLFF; CDR3 DNA: TGTGCCAGCATCCGTAGCGGTTCCGAGGGGAAACTGTTTTTT; V gene: TRBV27; J gene: TRBJ2-2; D gene: -; clone size: once
CDR3 protein: CASSEALLAGGNQETQYF; CDR3 DNA: TGTGCCAGCAGTGAAGCGCTTCTTGCGGGGGGGAACCAAGAGACCCAGTACTTC; V gene: TRBV2; J gene: TRBJ2-5; D gene: TRBD2; clone size: -
CDR3 protein: CASSYGTDYGYTF; CDR3 DNA: TGTGCCAGCAGTTACGGGACAGATTATGGCTACACCTTC; V gene: TRBV6-5; J gene: TRBJ1-2; D gene: TRBD1; clone size: -
CDR3 protein: CASSAQRGITDTQYF; CDR3 DNA: TGCGCCAGCAGTGCCCAGCGGGGGATCACAGATACGCAGTATTTT; V gene: TRBV10-1; J gene: TRBJ2-3; D gene: TRBD2; clone size: -
CDR3 protein: CASQDSRQETQYF; CDR3 DNA: TGTGCCAGCCAGGACAGCAGACAAGAGACCCAGTACTTC; V gene: TRBV11-2; J gene: TRBJ2-5; D gene: -; clone size: once
CDR3 protein: CASSLIGGIYEQYF; CDR3 DNA: TGCGCCAGCAGCTTGATAGGGGGCATCTACGAGCAGTACTTC; V gene: TRBV5-1; J gene: TRBJ2-7; D gene: TRBD1; clone size: once
CDR3 protein: CASSLTGTLRNEQYF; CDR3 DNA: TGTGCCAGCAGCCTTACCGGGACGCTGCGGAACGAGCAGTACTTC; V gene: TRBV5-6; J gene: TRBJ2-7; D gene: -; clone size: -